The 12 T cell receptor beta chains in this list originate from one sample, sequenced in a study of blood T cell repertoires in COVID-19 (TCRdb year 2020). Libraries were made using the immunoSEQ multiplex PCR assay. In its TCRdb copy, this immuneACCESS table keeps in-frame sequences only and misses some clones. Where compared with another copy, unresolved V genes explain less than half of these, and the others have no known cause. This sample comprises roughly 24,000 clones, 90% to 95% of them detected only once. Approximately 2% of the sample is taken by the ten largest. The specimen was peripheral blood. These receptors were collected from a human donor in a cohort sampled during active COVID-19.

In this sample, this clone turned up a few times. The chain recombines TRBV7-9 with TRBJ2-1; D might be TRBD1 (5 bases). Germline V gene sequence: CDR1 SEHNR, CDR2 FQNEAQ (reference sequence). CDR3 length: 16 residues. Trimming removed 5 bases from V and 1 base from J, with 15 bases in between. In nucleotides, the CDR3 is TGTGCCAGCAGCGCTAGAAGGGGTATTTCCTACAATGAGCAGTTCTTC. Its protein product is CASSARRGISYNEQFF.

This sequence joins TRBV5-1 and TRBJ1-1; D is uncertain. The germline V gene encodes CDR1 SGHRS and CDR2 YFSETQ. Trimming removed 0 bases from V and 8 bases from J, with 11 bases in between. CDR3 size: 13 residues. The CDR3 DNA reads as TGCGCCAGCAGCTTGGGGCAGGTAGTAGAAGCTTTCTTT. Protein: CASSLGQVVEAFF.

The V and J genes are TRBV6-5 and TRBJ2-1; 10 bases align to TRBD1. The CDR3 has 15 amino acids. CDR1 is MNHEY and CDR2 is SVGAGI in the germline V gene. The junction had 4 bases not matched to a gene; V was cut back by 6 bases and J by 2 bases. The CDR3 coding sequence is TGTGCCAGCAGCCAAGGACAGGGGGCCTACAATGAGCAGTTCTTC. Amino acid sequence: CASSQGQGAYNEQFF.

The genes are TRBV30 and TRBJ2-1; 7 positions agree with TRBD2. The CDR3 is 14 residues long. The V and J ends lost 5 bases and 7 bases, in that order; junction bases with no gene match: 11. CDR1 GTSNPN and CDR2 SVGIG come from the germline V gene (reference sequence). For the CDR3, the DNA is TGTGCCTGGGGGTGGGGCGGGAGCTCTAATGAGCAGTTCTTC. This codes for CAWGWGGSSNEQFF.

This clone was seen just once. The rearrangement links TRBV6-5 to TRBJ2-7; TRBD1 matches 8 bases. There are 14 residues in the CDR3. The V gene's germline CDR1 is MNHEY and CDR2 SVGAGI. Trimming at V came to 6 bases and at J to 3 bases, leaving 7 bases not matched to a gene. CDR3 protein: CASSASQGDYEQYF. The CDR3 DNA reads TGTGCCAGCAGCGCTTCACAGGGGGACTACGAGCAGTACTTC.

This clone has just one count. This sequence joins TRBV12-1 and TRBJ1-4; whether TRBD1, the table's D call, matches the DNA was not checked. TRBV12-1 is tagged as a pseudogene. This CDR3 is 15 amino acids long. CDR3 in amino acids: CASSLTGQGDEKLFF. DNA of the CDR3: TGTGCCAGCAGCTTGACGGGACAGGGGGACGAAAAACTGTTTTTT.

The chain joins TRBV9 to TRBJ1-1, with D unresolved. The V and J ends lost 2 bases and 6 bases respectively, with 8 bases between them. From germline, CDR1 is SGDLS and CDR2 YYNGEE. The CDR3 spans 12 residues. The CDR3 sequence: CASSVLPAEAFF. CDR3 sequence (DNA): TGTGCCAGCAGCGTTCTCCCCGCTGAAGCTTTCTTT.

The genes are TRBV6-2 or TRBV6-3 and TRBJ1-1; D is ambiguous. Germline V gives CDR1 MNHEY, CDR2 SVGEGT. The ends were cut back, 4 bases at V and 3 bases at J, with 18 bases in the middle. The CDR3 is made up of 16 amino acids. The CDR3 reads CASSSFSGGRDTEAFF. CDR3 coding DNA: TGTGCCAGCAGTTCCTTCTCGGGAGGGCGGGACACTGAAGCTTTCTTT.

This sequence joins TRBV9 and TRBJ1-4, with D perhaps matching TRBD1 (5 bases). Germline V CDR1 and CDR2: SGDLS, YYNGEE. Trimming removed 0 bases from V and 11 bases from J, with 14 bases in between. CDR3 length equals 14 residues. The chain's CDR3 is CASSVDGGGTKLFF. CDR3 DNA sequence: TGTGCCAGCAGCGTAGATGGCGGGGGGACGAAACTGTTTTTT.

V gene TRBV9 combines with J gene TRBJ2-5, with 15 bases aligning to TRBD2. Per germline, CDR1 SGDLS and CDR2 YYNGEE. Losses at the gene ends were 1 base for V and 5 bases for J; bases not matched to a gene: 6. This CDR3 contains 17 residues. The CDR3 spells CASSVRTSGGASETQYF. The CDR3 nucleotides read TGTGCCAGCAGCGTAAGGACTAGCGGGGGGGCTTCTGAGACCCAGTACTTC.

In nucleotides, the CDR3 is TGTGCCAGCAGTTACTCACTAACAGGGGGACAAGAGACCCAGTACTTC. Its translation: CASSYSLTGGQETQYF. The chain combines TRBV6-5 with TRBJ2-5; 8 bases are a match to TRBD1. The ends lost 0 bases at V and 2 bases at J; junction bases unmatched: 5. Germline V gives CDR1 MNHEY, CDR2 SVGAGI. This CDR3 is 16 amino acids long.

V is TRBV2 and J is TRBJ1-1, with a weak D call TRBD1 (6 bases). The CDR3 totals 13 residues. Per germline, CDR1 SNHLY and CDR2 FYNNEI. Here the CDR3 reads CVTGGGVGTEAFF. The CDR3 coding sequence is TGTGTCACCGGTGGGGGCGTCGGCACTGAAGCTTTCTTT.